In its sample, the clone carrying this TCR beta chain was seen a few times. Trimming removed 6 bases from V and 4 bases from J, with 13 bases in between. The CDR3 sequence is 13 residues long. Germline CDR1 reads SGHNT; CDR2 reads YYREEE (reference sequence). These data originate in a study of T cell changes during pregnancy in multiple sclerosis. Measured with immunoSEQ multiplex PCR; TCRdb has only the in-frame clones, and not every one. Among over 60,000 clones, roughly nine tenths were seen once, and the ten largest hold about 0.7%. The gene calls are TRBV5-4 and TRBJ1-2; possible D gene TRBD1, 5 bases. The sequencing here drew on peripheral blood, taken in the third trimester of pregnancy. The TCR originated in a female donor in good health, enrolled as a control in a pregnancy study. CDR3 sequence: CASTGPGGYGYTF. Written as DNA, the CDR3 is TGTGCCAGCACCGGACCCGGGGGCTATGGCTACACCTTC.